The 11 T cell receptor beta chains presented below share a single source sample, sequenced in a study of T cell responses to AZD1222 COVID-19 vaccine. Libraries were prepared by immunoSEQ multiplex PCR; TCRdb keeps only in-frame clonotypes and omits some of them. Among about 120,000 clones listed, approximately 90% were seen once. Sequenced here: peripheral blood, sampled on day 0 of AZD1222 vaccination. All receptors come from an adult in good health.

This sequence joins TRBV9 and TRBJ2-1; a possible D gene is TRBD2 (7 bases). The CDR3 covers 14 residues. Germline V gives CDR1 SGDLS, CDR2 YYNGEE. Trimming shortened V by 0 bases and J by 9 bases, and 13 bases separated the two germline ends. The CDR3 spells CASSVVPGEGEQFF. The CDR3 coding sequence is TGTGCCAGCAGCGTAGTACCAGGGGAGGGTGAGCAGTTCTTC.

The chain is built from TRBV12-5 and TRBJ2-7; D is unresolved. CDR3 length equals 13 residues. The germline V gene encodes CDR1 LGHNT and CDR2 FRNRAP. The ends were cut back, 3 bases at V and 7 bases at J, with 13 bases in the middle. The CDR3 loop reads CASGFATLGEQYF. DNA of the CDR3: TGTGCTAGTGGTTTTGCTACTCTGGGTGAGCAGTACTTC.

This chain joins TRBV14 and TRBJ1-1; D perhaps matches TRBD1 (5 bases). CDR1 is SGHDN, CDR2 FVKESK, per germline. This CDR3 is 14 amino acids long. Trimming removed 4 bases at V and 6 bases at J, with 15 bases between. The CDR3 loop reads CASSLTGLDAEAFF. The CDR3 coding sequence is TGTGCCAGCAGCCTAACAGGATTGGACGCTGAAGCTTTCTTT.

V is TRBV27 and J is TRBJ2-4; no definite D call. The CDR3 spans 15 residues. V lost 5 bases, J lost 2 bases, and 13 bases lay in between. Germline V CDR1 and CDR2: MNHEY, SMNVEV (reference sequence). The CDR3 DNA follows: TGTGCCAGCAGTCAAATCTCCTTGTCCAAAAACATTCAGTACTTC. This codes for CASSQISLSKNIQYF.

The V and J genes are TRBV5-8 and TRBJ2-5; D is uncertain. Germline CDR1 reads SGHTS; CDR2 reads YDEGEE. The CDR3 length is 12 residues. V lost 3 bases, J lost 3 bases, and 6 bases lay in between. The CDR3 is CASSWSEETQYF. The DNA of the CDR3 is TGTGCCAGCAGCTGGTCTGAAGAGACCCAGTACTTC.

The chain joins TRBV7-3 to TRBJ2-2; tentatively, D is TRBD2 (5 bases). Germline lookup yields CDR1 SGHTA and CDR2 FQGTGA. Trimming left V 5 bases short and J 8 bases short, with 12 bases between. The CDR3 has 13 residues. The CDR3 protein is CASSPRGLGELFF. DNA of the CDR3: TGTGCCAGCAGCCCCCGAGGACTTGGGGAGCTGTTTTTT.

This clone came up once. This rearrangement joins TRBV20-1 to TRBJ2-5; D might be TRBD2 (5 bases). Between the trimmed V and J ends, which lost 6 bases and 5 bases, there was a span of 10 bases. The CDR3 is made up of 11 amino acids. CDR1 and CDR2 from the germline V gene are DFQATT and SNEGSKA (reference sequence). Here the CDR3 reads CSATKRETQYF. The CDR3 nucleotides are TGCAGTGCAACCAAGCGGGAGACCCAGTACTTC.

V usage is TRBV19 and J usage is TRBJ1-6; 7 bases align to TRBD1. The CDR3 is 17 residues long. V shed 1 base, J shed 3 bases, and the junction held 6 bases outside the gene matches. Per the germline V gene, CDR1 is LNHDA and CDR2 is SQIVND (reference sequence). The CDR3 nucleotides are TGTGCCAGTAGTATAGCCTGGGACAGTCTCTATAATTCACCCCTCCACTTT. It encodes CASSIAWDSLYNSPLHF.

The J gene is TRBJ1-1, the V gene TRBV2; D may be TRBD1 (5 bases). Deletions cut 4 bases from V and 4 bases from J, with 7 bases between. Germline CDR1 and CDR2: SNHLY and FYNNEI. The CDR3 length is 12 residues. This CDR3 reads CASSAGGTEAFF. CDR3 nucleotides: TGTGCCAGCAGTGCCGGGGGCACTGAAGCTTTCTTT.

The chain employs TRBV7-9 and TRBJ1-1; D possibly corresponds to TRBD1 (6 bases). Per the germline V gene, CDR1 is SEHNR and CDR2 is FQNEAQ (reference sequence). There are 13 residues in the CDR3. V lost 2 bases, J lost 6 bases, and 10 bases lay in between. CDR3 coding DNA: TGTGCCAGCAGCTTAACATCAGGGGCTGAAGCTTTCTTT. As protein: CASSLTSGAEAFF. Full variable domain (missing parts from reference TRBV7-9 and TRBJ1-1): DTGVSQNPRHKITKRGQNVTFRCDPISEHNRLYWYRQTLGQGPEFLTYFQNEAQLEKSRLLSDRFSAERPKGSFSTLEIQRTEQGDSAMYLCASSLTSGAEAFFGQGTRLTVV.

The rearrangement uses TRBV19 and TRBJ1-4; D is perhaps TRBD1 (5 bases). The germline CDR1 and CDR2 sequences are LNHDA and SQIVND (reference sequence). V was cut by 3 bases and J by 2 bases, with 7 bases left in between. CDR3 size: 14 residues. In nucleotides, the CDR3 is TGTGCCAGTAGTATGGAGGGGACTAATGAAAAACTGTTTTTT. As protein: CASSMEGTNEKLFF.